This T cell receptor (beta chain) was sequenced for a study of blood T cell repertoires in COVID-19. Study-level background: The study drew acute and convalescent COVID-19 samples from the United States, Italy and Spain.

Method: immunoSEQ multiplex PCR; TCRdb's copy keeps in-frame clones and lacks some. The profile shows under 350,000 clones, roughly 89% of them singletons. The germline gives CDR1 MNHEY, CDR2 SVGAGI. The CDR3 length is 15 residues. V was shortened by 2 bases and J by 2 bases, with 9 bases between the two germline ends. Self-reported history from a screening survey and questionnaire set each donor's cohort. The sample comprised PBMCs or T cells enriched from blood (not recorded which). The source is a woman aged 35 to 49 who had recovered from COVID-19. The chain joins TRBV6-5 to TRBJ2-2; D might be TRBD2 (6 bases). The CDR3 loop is CASSYGTLNTGELFF. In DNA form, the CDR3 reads TGTGCCAGCAGTTACGGGACTCTTAACACCGGGGAGCTGTTTTTT.